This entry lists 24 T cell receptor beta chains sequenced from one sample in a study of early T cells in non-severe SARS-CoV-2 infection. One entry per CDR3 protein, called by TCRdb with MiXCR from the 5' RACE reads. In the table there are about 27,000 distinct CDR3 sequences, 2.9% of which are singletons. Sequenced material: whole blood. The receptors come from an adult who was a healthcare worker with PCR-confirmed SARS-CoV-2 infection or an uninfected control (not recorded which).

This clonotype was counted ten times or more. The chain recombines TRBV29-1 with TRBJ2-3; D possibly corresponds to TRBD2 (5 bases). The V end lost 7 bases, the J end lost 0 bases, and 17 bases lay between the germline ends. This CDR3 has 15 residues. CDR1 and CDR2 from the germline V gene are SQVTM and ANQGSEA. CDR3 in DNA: TGCAGCGCAGACCTTAGCGAGATTAGCACAGATACGCAGTATTTT. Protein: CSADLSEISTDTQYF.

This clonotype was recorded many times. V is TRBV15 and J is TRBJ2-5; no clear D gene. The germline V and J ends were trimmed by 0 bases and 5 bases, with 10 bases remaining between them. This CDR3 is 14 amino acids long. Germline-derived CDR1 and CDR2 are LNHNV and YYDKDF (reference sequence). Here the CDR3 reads CATSRDTVGETQYF. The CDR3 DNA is TGTGCCACCAGCAGAGATACCGTTGGGGAGACCCAGTACTTC.

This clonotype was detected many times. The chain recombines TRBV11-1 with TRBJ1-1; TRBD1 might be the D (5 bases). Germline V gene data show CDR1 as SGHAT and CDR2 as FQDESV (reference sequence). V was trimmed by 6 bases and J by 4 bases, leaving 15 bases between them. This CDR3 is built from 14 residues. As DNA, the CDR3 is TGTGCCAGCAGTACCCTGTCCGGGGGCACTGAAGCTTTCTTT. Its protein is CASSTLSGGTEAFF.

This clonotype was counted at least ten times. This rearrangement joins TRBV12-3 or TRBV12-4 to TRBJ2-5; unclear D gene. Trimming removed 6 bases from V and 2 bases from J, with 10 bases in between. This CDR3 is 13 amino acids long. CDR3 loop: CASSQQIQETQYF. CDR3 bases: TGTGCCAGCAGCCAACAGATACAAGAGACCCAGTACTTC.

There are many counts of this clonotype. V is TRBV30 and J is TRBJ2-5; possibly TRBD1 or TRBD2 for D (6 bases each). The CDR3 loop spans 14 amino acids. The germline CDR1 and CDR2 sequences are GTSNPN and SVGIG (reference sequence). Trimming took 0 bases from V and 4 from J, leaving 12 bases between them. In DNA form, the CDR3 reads TGTGCCTGGAGTGTAGGGGGGACCGGAGAGACCCAGTACTTC. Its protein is CAWSVGGTGETQYF.

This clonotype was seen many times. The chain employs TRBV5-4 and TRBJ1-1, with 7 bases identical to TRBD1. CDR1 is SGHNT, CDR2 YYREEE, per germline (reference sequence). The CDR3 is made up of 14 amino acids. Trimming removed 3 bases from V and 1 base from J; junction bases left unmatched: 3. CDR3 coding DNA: TGTGCCAGCAGCTGGGGACAGTCGAACACTGAAGCTTTCTTT. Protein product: CASSWGQSNTEAFF.

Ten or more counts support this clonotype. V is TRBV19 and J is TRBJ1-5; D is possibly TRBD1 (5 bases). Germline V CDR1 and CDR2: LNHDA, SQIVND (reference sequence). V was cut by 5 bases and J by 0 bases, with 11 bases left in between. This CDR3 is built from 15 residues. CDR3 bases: TGTGCCAGTAGTTCCCAGGGTAATAGCAATCAGCCCCAGCATTTT. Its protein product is CASSSQGNSNQPQHF.

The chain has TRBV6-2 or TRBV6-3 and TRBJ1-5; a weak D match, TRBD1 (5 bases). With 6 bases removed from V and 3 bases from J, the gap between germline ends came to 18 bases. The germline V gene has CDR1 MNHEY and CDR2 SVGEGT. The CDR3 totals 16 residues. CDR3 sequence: CASSRAGDGLNQPQHF. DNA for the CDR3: TGTGCCAGCAGCCGTGCGGGGGACGGTCTCAATCAGCCCCAGCATTTT.

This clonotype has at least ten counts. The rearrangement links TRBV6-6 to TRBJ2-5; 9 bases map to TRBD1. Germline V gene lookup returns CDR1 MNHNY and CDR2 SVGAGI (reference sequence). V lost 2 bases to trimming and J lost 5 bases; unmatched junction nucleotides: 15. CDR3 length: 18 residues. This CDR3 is CASSYHGKFTGGGETQYF. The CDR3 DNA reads TGTGCCAGCAGTTACCACGGGAAATTCACAGGGGGCGGGGAGACCCAGTACTTC.

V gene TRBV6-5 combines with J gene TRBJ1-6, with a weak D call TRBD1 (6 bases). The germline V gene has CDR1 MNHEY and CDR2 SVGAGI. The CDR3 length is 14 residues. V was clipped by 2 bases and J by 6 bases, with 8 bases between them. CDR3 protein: CASSYGGRNSPLHF. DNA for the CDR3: TGTGCCAGCAGTTACGGGGGGCGTAATTCACCCCTCCACTTT.

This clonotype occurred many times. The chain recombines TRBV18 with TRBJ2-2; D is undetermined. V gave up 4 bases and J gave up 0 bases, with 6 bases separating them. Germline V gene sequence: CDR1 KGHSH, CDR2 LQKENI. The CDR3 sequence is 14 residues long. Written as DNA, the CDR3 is TGTGCCAGCTCACAAACATCGAACACCGGGGAGCTGTTTTTT. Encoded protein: CASSQTSNTGELFF.

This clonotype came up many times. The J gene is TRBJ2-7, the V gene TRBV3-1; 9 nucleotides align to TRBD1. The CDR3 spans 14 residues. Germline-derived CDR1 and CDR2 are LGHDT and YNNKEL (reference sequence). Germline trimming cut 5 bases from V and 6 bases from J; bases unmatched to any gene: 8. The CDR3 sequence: CASSSGQGLGEQYV. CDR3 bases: TGTGCCAGCAGCTCGGGACAGGGATTAGGCGAGCAGTACGTC.

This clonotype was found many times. In nucleotides, the CDR3 is TGTGCCAGTAGTATATCGCAGGGCCGCTCTGGGGCCAACGTCCTGACTTTC. This gives the protein CASSISQGRSGANVLTF. The rearrangement links TRBV19 to TRBJ2-6; a possible D gene is TRBD1 (5 bases). Trimming cost V 2 bases and J 0 bases, with 11 bases left between them. This CDR3 contains 17 residues. Per germline, CDR1 LNHDA and CDR2 SQIVND (reference sequence).

CDR3 DNA sequence: TGTGCCAGCAGCCACAAAGGACAGGGTACACCCCTCCACTTT. Residues: CASSHKGQGTPLHF. This rearrangement joins TRBV6-5 to TRBJ1-6, with 8 bases that match TRBD1. J gave up 11 bases and V 6 bases, and 9 bases lay outside the gene matches. CDR3 size: 14 residues. The V gene's germline CDR1 is MNHEY and CDR2 SVGAGI.

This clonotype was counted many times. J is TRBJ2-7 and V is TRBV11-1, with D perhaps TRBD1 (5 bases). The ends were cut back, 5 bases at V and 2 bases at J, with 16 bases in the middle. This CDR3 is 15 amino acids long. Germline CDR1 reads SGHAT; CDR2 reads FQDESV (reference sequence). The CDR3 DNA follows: TGTGCCAGCAGCCAAGGCCTCAAGGGGACCTACGAGCAGTACGTC. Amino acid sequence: CASSQGLKGTYEQYV.

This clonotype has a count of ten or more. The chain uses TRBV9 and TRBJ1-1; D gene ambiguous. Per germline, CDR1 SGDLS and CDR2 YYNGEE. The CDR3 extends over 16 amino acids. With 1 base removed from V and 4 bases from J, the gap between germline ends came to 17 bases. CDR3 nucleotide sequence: TGTGCCAGCAGCGTACACTCATTGGGGTTCGGCACTGAAGCTTTCTTT. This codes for CASSVHSLGFGTEAFF. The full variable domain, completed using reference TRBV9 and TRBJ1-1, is DSGVTQTPKHLITATGQRVTLRCSPRSGDLSVYWYQQSLDQGLQFLIQYYNGEERAKGNILERFSAQQFPDLHSELNLSSLELGDSALYFCASSVHSLGFGTEAFFGQGTRLTVV.

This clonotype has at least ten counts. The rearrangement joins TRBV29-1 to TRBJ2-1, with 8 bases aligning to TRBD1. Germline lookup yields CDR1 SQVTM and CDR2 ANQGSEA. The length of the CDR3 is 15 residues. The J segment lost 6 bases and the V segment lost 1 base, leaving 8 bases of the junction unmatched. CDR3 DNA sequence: TGCAGCGTTGAAGGCTTACAGGGGGTAACCAATGAGCAGTTCTTC. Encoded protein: CSVEGLQGVTNEQFF.

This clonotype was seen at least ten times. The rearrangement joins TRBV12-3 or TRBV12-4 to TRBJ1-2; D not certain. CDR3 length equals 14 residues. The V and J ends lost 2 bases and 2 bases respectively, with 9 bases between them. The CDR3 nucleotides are TGTGCCAGCAGTTTATTGGACGGAAACTATGGCTACACCTTC. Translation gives CASSLLDGNYGYTF.

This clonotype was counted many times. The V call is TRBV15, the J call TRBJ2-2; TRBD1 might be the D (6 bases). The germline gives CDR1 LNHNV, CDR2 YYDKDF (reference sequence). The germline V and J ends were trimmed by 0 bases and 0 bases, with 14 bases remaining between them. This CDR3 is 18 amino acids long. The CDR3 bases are TGTGCCACCAGCAGAGATTTCGTAACAGGGTCGAACACCGGGGAGCTGTTTTTT. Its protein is CATSRDFVTGSNTGELFF. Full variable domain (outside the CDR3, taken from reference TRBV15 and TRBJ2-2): DAMVIQNPRYQVTQFGKPVTLSCSQTLNHNVMYWYQQKSSQAPKLLFHYYDKDFNNEADTPDNFQSRRPNTSFCFLDIRSPGLGDTAMYLCATSRDFVTGSNTGELFFGEGSRLTVL.

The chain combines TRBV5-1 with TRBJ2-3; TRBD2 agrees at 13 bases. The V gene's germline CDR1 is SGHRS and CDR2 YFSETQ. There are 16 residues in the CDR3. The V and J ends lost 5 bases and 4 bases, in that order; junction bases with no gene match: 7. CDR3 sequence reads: CASRSRTSGGADTQYF. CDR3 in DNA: TGCGCCAGCAGATCCCGGACTAGCGGGGGCGCAGATACGCAGTATTTT. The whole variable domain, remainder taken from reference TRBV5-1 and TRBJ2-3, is KAGVTQTPRYLIKTRGQQVTLSCSPISGHRSVSWYQQTPGQGLQFLFEYFSETQRNKGNFPGRFSGRQFSNSRSEMNVSTLELGDSALYLCASRSRTSGGADTQYFGPGTRLTVL.

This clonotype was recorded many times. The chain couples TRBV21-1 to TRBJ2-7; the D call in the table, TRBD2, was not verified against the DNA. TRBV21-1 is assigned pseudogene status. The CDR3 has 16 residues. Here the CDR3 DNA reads TGTGCCAGCAGCAAAGAAACTAGCGGGCCTTCCTACGAGCAGTACGTC. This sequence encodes CASSKETSGPSYEQYV.

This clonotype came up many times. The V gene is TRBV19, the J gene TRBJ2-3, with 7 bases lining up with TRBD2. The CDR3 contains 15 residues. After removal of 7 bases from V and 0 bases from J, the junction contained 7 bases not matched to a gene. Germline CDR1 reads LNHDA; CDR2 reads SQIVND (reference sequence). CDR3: CASTPSGTSTDTQYF. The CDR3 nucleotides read TGTGCCAGTACCCCGAGCGGGACTAGCACAGATACGCAGTATTTT.

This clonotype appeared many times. The CDR3 bases are TGTGCCAGCAGTTACCGGGGGGGAGAAGGAGCTTACGAGCAGTACGTC. Translation gives CASSYRGGEGAYEQYV. The chain couples TRBV6-2 or TRBV6-3 to TRBJ2-7; 8 nucleotides agree with TRBD2. Losses at the gene ends were 2 bases for V and 4 bases for J; bases not matched to a gene: 10. The germline V gene encodes CDR1 MNHEY and CDR2 SVGEGT. CDR3 length: 16 amino acids.

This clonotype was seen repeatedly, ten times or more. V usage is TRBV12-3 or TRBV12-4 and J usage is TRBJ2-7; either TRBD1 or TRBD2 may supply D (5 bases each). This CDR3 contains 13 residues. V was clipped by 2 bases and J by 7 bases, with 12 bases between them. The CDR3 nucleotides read TGTGCCAGCAGTTTATTCAGTGGGGGTGAGCAGTACGTC. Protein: CASSLFSGGEQYV.